Listed below are T cell receptor beta chains from one sample, sequenced in a study of T cells in Graves' hyperthyroidism and ophthalmopathy. TCRdb processed the multiplex PCR reads anew with MiXCR; each CDR3 protein has one entry. Counted here are approximately 200,000 distinct CDR3 sequences, 18% occurring once; the ten biggest clones make up about 45%. What was sequenced was blood. The receptors shown here come from a man in his forties with Graves' hyperthyroidism. Both conserved end residues are part of each CDR3. The D gene is left open where the match is weak. A clone size is listed for some rows: how often the clone was seen (once, few, many), or a class if it is expanded.

v_call	clone_size	j_call	d_call	cdr3_nt	cdr3_aa
TRBV20-1	many	TRBJ2-1	TRBD2	TGCAGTGCTGGGGAGGGAGGCAGTTTGAGAAATGAGCAGTTCTTC	CSAGEGGSLRNEQFF
TRBV20-1	-	TRBJ2-3	TRBD2	TGCAGTGCTAGTCCAGCGGGGTGGGATACGCAGTATTTT	CSASPAGWDTQYF
TRBV6-5	many	TRBJ1-2	-	TGTGCCAGCAGTTACTCCATTTACTATGGCTACACCTTC	CASSYSIYYGYTF
TRBV7-2	few	TRBJ1-4	TRBD1	TGTGCCAGCAGCCAAACAGGGGTACGTGGTGAAAAACTGTTTTTT	CASSQTGVRGEKLFF
TRBV7-8	many	TRBJ2-7	TRBD1	TGTGCCAGCAGCTTAGAACAGGGGGCGGAAGGGTACGAGCAGTACTTC	CASSLEQGAEGYEQYF
TRBV30	many	TRBJ1-2	-	TGTGCCTGGAGTATTCGGAGCGGCTATGGCTACACCTTC	CAWSIRSGYGYTF
TRBV12-3/TRBV12-4	-	TRBJ2-7	-	TGTGCCAGCAGTGTCGGGGCCCCCTACGGGCAGTACTTC	CASSVGAPYGQYF
TRBV30	many	TRBJ1-6	-	TGTGCCTGGAGCACGAACTATAATTCACCCCTCCACTTT	CAWSTNYNSPLHF
TRBV7-2	once	TRBJ2-1	TRBD1	TGTGCCAGCAGCTTAAATGAGGGGGCGTACAATGAGCAGTTCTTC	CASSLNEGAYNEQFF
TRBV4-3	few	TRBJ1-1	-	TGCGCCAGCAGCCAAGACCCGCTCCGGGGGGAAGCTTTCTTT	CASSQDPLRGEAFF
TRBV5-1	once	TRBJ2-3	-	TGCGCCAGCAGCCCCGAGGGTAGAAGAACAGATACGCAGTATTTT	CASSPEGRRTDTQYF
TRBV7-3	many	TRBJ2-3	-	TGTGCCAGCAGCTCACGGGGGATTGATACGCAGTATTTT	CASSSRGIDTQYF
TRBV10-3	few	TRBJ1-6	-	TGTGCCATCAGAGGAGGGGAGAATTCACCCCTCCACTTT	CAIRGGENSPLHF
TRBV19	-	TRBJ2-1	-	TGTGCCAGTAGTAAAGGACAGAACAATGAGCAGTTCTTC	CASSKGQNNEQFF
TRBV11-2	many	TRBJ2-1	TRBD2	TGTGCCAGCAGACCCACGGGACTAGATGGCAATGAGCAGTTCTTC	CASRPTGLDGNEQFF
TRBV19	-	TRBJ2-2	-	TGTGCCAGTAGTAATCCGAACACCGGGGAGCTGTTTTTT	CASSNPNTGELFF
TRBV28	many	TRBJ1-4	-	TGTGCCAGCAGAACCGTTGGGATAGGGACCCTTAATGAAAAACTGTTTTTT	CASRTVGIGTLNEKLFF
TRBV20-1	-	TRBJ1-2	TRBD1	TGCAGTGCCAAGACAGGGTTGGGTTACTATGGCTACACCTTC	CSAKTGLGYYGYTF
TRBV19	many	TRBJ1-1	-	TGTGCCAGTAGTCCCGGACAGCGTGAAGCTTTCTTT	CASSPGQREAFF
TRBV18	-	TRBJ1-5	-	TGTGCCAGCTCCACCCGACAGATCAATCAGCCCCAGCATTTT	CASSTRQINQPQHF
TRBV28	many	TRBJ2-3	-	TGTGCCAGCAGGGGTAGTGCGGCAGATACGCAGTATTTT	CASRGSAADTQYF
TRBV29-1	many	TRBJ2-3	-	TGCAGCGTTGAATTCTCAGCTAGCACAGATACGCAGTATTTT	CSVEFSASTDTQYF
TRBV20-1	many	TRBJ1-5	-	TGCAGTGCTAGAAGGCCGGCGGGGGGTGGACAGCCCCAGCATTTT	CSARRPAGGGQPQHF
TRBV5-1	-	TRBJ2-5	TRBD2	TGCGCCAGCAGCTTGGCGATTAGCGGGGCCACGACCCAGTACTTC	CASSLAISGATTQYF
TRBV12-3/TRBV12-4	-	TRBJ2-5	-	TGTGCCAGCAGTTTTCAGGGTAGTTGGGAGACCCAGTACTTC	CASSFQGSWETQYF
TRBV14	many	TRBJ1-2	-	TGTGCCAGCAGCCAAGTGAAGGGCCCGGGCTATGGCTACACCTTC	CASSQVKGPGYGYTF
TRBV11-3	many	TRBJ2-6	-	TGTGCCAGCAGCGGGAGCTCTGGGGCCAACGTCCTGACTTTC	CASSGSSGANVLTF
TRBV13	few	TRBJ2-2	TRBD2	TGTGCCAGCAGCATCCCGGGACTAGCGGGGGTTACCGGGGAGCTGTTTTTT	CASSIPGLAGVTGELFF
TRBV30	many	TRBJ2-7	-	TGTGCCTGGAGTCCCCGGGGAAGGATAAGCTACGAGCAGTACTTC	CAWSPRGRISYEQYF
TRBV28	many	TRBJ1-3	-	TGTGCCAGCAGTTTGTTCACAAGCTCTGGAAACACCATATATTTT	CASSLFTSSGNTIYF
TRBV18	many	TRBJ1-6	TRBD1	TGTGCCAGCTCACCACGGGCGACAGGGACTTCACCCCTCCACTTT	CASSPRATGTSPLHF
TRBV28	many	TRBJ1-2	-	TGTGCCAGCAGTTTACGGCAGCTGAACTATGGCTACACCTTC	CASSLRQLNYGYTF
TRBV20-1	many	TRBJ1-6	TRBD1	TGCAGTGCAAGACAGGGGAAAACGTATAATTCACCCCTCCACTTT	CSARQGKTYNSPLHF
TRBV5-1	many	TRBJ1-5	TRBD1	TGCGCCAGCAGCGAAACAGGGGGCGACCAGCCCCAGCATTTT	CASSETGGDQPQHF
TRBV7-8	few	TRBJ2-4	-	TGTGCCAGCAGCCCGGGGTGGGAAAACATTCAGTACTTC	CASSPGWENIQYF
TRBV28	many	TRBJ1-1	-	TGTGCCAGCAGTCCGGACAGCTCGAACACTGAAGCTTTCTTT	CASSPDSSNTEAFF
TRBV30	many	TRBJ1-1	-	TGTGCCTGGAGTTTTTCAGGGAGCACTGAAGCTTTCTTT	CAWSFSGSTEAFF
TRBV7-2	many	TRBJ2-1	TRBD2	TGTGCCAGCAGCCTAGGACTAGCGGGGGCCGGAGATGAGCAGTTCTTC	CASSLGLAGAGDEQFF
TRBV5-1	many	TRBJ1-1	TRBD1	TGCGCCAGCAGCTTGGGATGGGGACAGGGAAATGAAGCTTTCTTT	CASSLGWGQGNEAFF
TRBV7-3	many	TRBJ2-3	-	TGTGCCAGCAGCTTCTCTGGCGGTCAAAGCACAGATACGCAGTATTTT	CASSFSGGQSTDTQYF
TRBV7-2	many	TRBJ2-5	TRBD2	TGTGCCAGCAGCTCGGGACTAGCAGAGACCCAGTACTTC	CASSSGLAETQYF
TRBV2	-	TRBJ1-1	TRBD1	TGTGCCAGCAGAGCGGACAGGGATTCGGCCACTGAAGCTTTCTTT	CASRADRDSATEAFF
TRBV12-3/TRBV12-4	many	TRBJ1-2	-	TGTGCCAGCAGTCTCGACAGTACCTATGGCTACACCTTC	CASSLDSTYGYTF
TRBV5-1	few	TRBJ2-5	-	TGCGCCAGCAGCTTGGAGGCCAGGGGTGGGGAGACCCAGTACTTC	CASSLEARGGETQYF
TRBV28	many	TRBJ1-5	TRBD1	TGTGCCAGCATCTCAGCCGCGGACAGGGAGGATCAGCCCCAGCATTTT	CASISAADREDQPQHF
TRBV7-8	-	TRBJ1-2	-	TGTGCCAGCAGCTTAGCTTCGGGCTCATCGGCTGGGTACACCTTC	CASSLASGSSAGYTF
TRBV7-2	-	TRBJ2-7	TRBD1	TGTGCCAGCAGCTTGGGTGGGACAGGGAATGAGCAGTACTTC	CASSLGGTGNEQYF
TRBV20-1	-	TRBJ2-1	TRBD1	TGCAGTGCTAGAGCGGGACAGGGTTACAATGAGCAGTTCTTC	CSARAGQGYNEQFF
TRBV19	-	TRBJ2-3	-	TGTGCCAGTAGTACCATTGGCAGGATCACAGATACGCAGTATTTT	CASSTIGRITDTQYF
TRBV14	many	TRBJ2-2	-	TGTGCCAGCAGCCAAGGAGGAAGCCGCGGGGAGCTGTTTTTT	CASSQGGSRGELFF
TRBV18	many	TRBJ2-7	-	TGTGCCAGCTCACCACCGGGGATCCAAGGCTACGAGCAGTACTTC	CASSPPGIQGYEQYF
TRBV5-1	many	TRBJ2-7	TRBD1	TGCGCCAGCAGCTTGGACGGACAGGGATGGGAGCAGTACTTC	CASSLDGQGWEQYF
TRBV28	few	TRBJ1-2	-	TGTGCCAGCACCCGAACAGGAAACTATGGCTACACCTTC	CASTRTGNYGYTF
TRBV4-3	-	TRBJ2-3	TRBD1	TGCGCCAGCAGCCAAGATACCCCGGACAGGGGCACAGATACGCAGTGTTTT	CASSQDTPDRGTDTQCF
TRBV5-8	many	TRBJ2-1	TRBD2	TGTGCCAGCAGCTTGGTTGGACTAGCCGCATGGGATGAGCAGTTCTTC	CASSLVGLAAWDEQFF